The 21 T cell receptor beta chains below were found in one sample sequenced in a study of vaccination and CD4 T cells after COVID-19. Sequenced with the Oncomine TCR Beta short-read assay was DNA taken from cultured CD4+ T cells. In TCRdb, the PCR reads were re-called with MiXCR into one record per CDR3 protein. Seen here are over 10,000 distinct CDR3 sequences, approximately 51% observed once, and the top ten hold 17%. Treatment meaning: roughly 11-day PBMC culture with coronavirus spike peptide pools or control peptides (ViraFEST assay). Their cognate antigens are unknown. The sequencing here drew on cultured CD4+ T cells from blood, taken after SARS-CoV-2 vaccination. Receptor source: a human donor with COVID-19.

There are a few counts of this clonotype. This chain connects TRBV6-1 to TRBJ1-5; tentative D call: TRBD1 (5 bases). Germline V gives CDR1 MNHNS, CDR2 SASEGT. The length of the CDR3 is 21 residues. Trimming shortened V by 7 bases and J by 0 bases, and 31 bases separated the two germline ends. The CDR3 is CASTPYMGPGTRGDSNQPQHF. The DNA for the CDR3 is TGTGCCAGCACCCCTTACATGGGTCCAGGAACCCGGGGGGATAGCAATCAGCCCCAGCATTTT.

This chain connects TRBV20-1 to TRBJ2-5; D perhaps matches TRBD1 (5 bases). V shed 3 bases and J shed 5 bases, with 16 bases lying between them. The CDR3 is 14 amino acids. Per the germline V gene, CDR1 is DFQATT and CDR2 is SNEGSKA (reference sequence). DNA for the CDR3: TGCAGTGCTAGTGGGGCCAGGGTGGGGGAGACCCAGTACTTC. This codes for CSASGARVGETQYF.

The genes are TRBV20-1 and TRBJ2-5, with 8 bases aligning to TRBD2. The J segment lost 4 bases and the V segment lost 3 bases, leaving 7 bases of the junction unmatched. Germline CDR1 and CDR2: DFQATT and SNEGSKA (reference sequence). This CDR3 has 14 amino acids. The CDR3 loop is CSARGGTRGETQYF. CDR3 DNA: TGCAGTGCTAGGGGGGGGACTAGAGGAGAGACCCAGTACTTC.

This clonotype occurred a few times. The chain employs TRBV6-1 and TRBJ1-6; D is unclear. V lost 8 bases and J lost 6, with 5 bases in between. The CDR3 is made up of 11 amino acids. Germline-derived CDR1 and CDR2 are MNHNS and SASEGT. The CDR3 reads CASEGNSPLHF. Here the CDR3 DNA reads TGTGCCAGCGAGGGTAATTCACCCCTCCACTTT.

This clonotype has a handful of counts. V usage is TRBV12-3 or TRBV12-4 and J usage is TRBJ1-2, with TRBD1 as a possible D gene (6 bases). The CDR3 extends over 13 amino acids. Trimming stripped 5 bases from V and 4 bases from J, with 11 bases between. The CDR3 protein is CASSKIGGYGYTF. DNA of the CDR3: TGTGCCAGCAGTAAAATAGGGGGCTATGGCTACACCTTC.

This clonotype was observed a few times. The J gene is TRBJ1-6, the V gene TRBV6-1, with 10 bases that match TRBD1. Germline V gene data show CDR1 as MNHNS and CDR2 as SASEGT. The CDR3 is 13 amino acids. After removal of 10 bases from V and 6 bases from J, the junction contained 3 bases not matched to a gene. CDR3 DNA sequence: TGTGCCACCTGGGACAGGGGTAATTCACCCCTCCACTTT. The encoded protein is CATWDRGNSPLHF.

This chain joins TRBV20-1 and TRBJ2-5; D not resolved. The CDR3 has 14 residues. The V end was cut by 5 bases, the J end by 1 base, with 14 bases between. The germline gives CDR1 DFQATT, CDR2 SNEGSKA (reference sequence). The CDR3 loop reads CSALGWASQETQYF. The DNA of the CDR3 is TGCAGTGCTCTCGGCTGGGCCTCCCAAGAGACCCAGTACTTC.

This chain joins TRBV6-1 and TRBJ2-7; 8 bases line up with TRBD1. Germline-derived CDR1 and CDR2 are MNHNS and SASEGT. The V segment lost 6 bases and the J segment 5 bases; nucleotides outside the gene matches: 6. This CDR3 is 13 amino acids long. CDR3 loop: CASSWTGSDEQYF. As DNA, the CDR3 is TGTGCCAGCAGCTGGACAGGGTCCGACGAGCAGTACTTC.

With regard to this clonotype: A single base separates this from a much larger clone, so it may be a read error. Lacking the conserved final phenylalanine or tryptophan, this CDR3 likely reflects a read error. For the CDR3, the DNA is TGTGCCACCAGCACGGACGACAGGGCACTAAACTATGGCTACACCTCC. This sequence encodes CATSTDDRALNYGYTS. The rearrangement joins TRBV15 to TRBJ1-2; 7 bases fit TRBD1. There are 16 residues in the CDR3. The J segment lost 2 bases and the V segment lost 4 bases, leaving 10 bases of the junction unmatched. The germline gives CDR1 LNHNV, CDR2 YYDKDF (reference sequence).

CDR3 loop: CASSRTGGVYGYTF. The CDR3 DNA reads as TGTGCCAGTAGTAGGACAGGGGGCGTCTATGGCTACACCTTC. The gene calls are TRBV19 and TRBJ1-2; 11 bases fit TRBD1. The CDR3 is 14 residues long. V dropped 4 bases and J dropped 4; count of bases not matched to a gene: 2. Per the germline V gene, CDR1 is LNHDA and CDR2 is SQIVND (reference sequence). Full variable domain (missing parts from reference TRBV19 and TRBJ1-2): DGGITQSPKYLFRKEGQNVTLSCEQNLNHDAMYWYRQDPGQGLRLIYYSQIVNDFQKGDIAEGYSVSREKKESFPLTVTSAQKNPTAFYLCASSRTGGVYGYTFGSGTRLTVV.

This clonotype appeared a few times. The CDR3 sequence: CASSYPRAGASTDTQYF. In DNA, the CDR3 is TGTGCCAGCAGTTACCCCCGAGCGGGGGCCAGCACAGATACGCAGTATTTT. V is TRBV6-5 and J is TRBJ2-3; 8 bases fit TRBD2. Germline V gene lookup returns CDR1 MNHEY and CDR2 SVGAGI. The CDR3 is 17 amino acids. With V trimmed by 2 bases and J by 0 bases, 7 bases remained unmatched.

Sample share makes this clonotype large. The rearrangement uses TRBV7-2 and TRBJ2-2; 7 bases align to TRBD2. J gave up 4 bases and V 1 base, and 6 bases lay outside the gene matches. The CDR3 runs to 16 residues. Germline values: CDR1 SGHTA, CDR2 FQGNSA. The CDR3 spells CASSLDPAGPTGELFF. For the CDR3, the DNA is TGTGCCAGCAGCTTAGATCCAGCGGGGCCCACCGGGGAGCTGTTTTTT. The full variable domain, with the rest looked up from reference TRBV7-2 and TRBJ2-2, is GAGVSQSPSNKVTEKGKDVELRCDPISGHTALYWYRQSLGQGLEFLIYFQGNSAPDKSGLPSDRFSAERTGGSVSTLTIQRTQQEDSAVYLCASSLDPAGPTGELFFGEGSRLTVL.

This clonotype was seen only a few times. The chain is built from TRBV7-2 and TRBJ1-6, with TRBD1 identical over 7 bases. The CDR3 contains 14 residues. CDR1 SGHTA and CDR2 FQGNSA come from the germline V gene. V lost 3 bases, J lost 6 bases, and 2 bases stayed unmatched. CDR3 sequence: CASSLGQLNSPLHF. The CDR3 nucleotides are TGTGCCAGCAGCTTGGGACAGCTTAATTCACCCCTCCACTTT.

J is TRBJ2-5 and V is TRBV6-5; tentative D call: TRBD2 (6 bases). V was clipped by 0 bases and J by 2 bases, with 7 bases between them. The CDR3 has 14 amino acids. Germline CDR1 and CDR2: MNHEY and SVGAGI. The CDR3 region has the DNA TGTGCCAGCAGTTACTCGGGGGGTCAAGAGACCCAGTACTTC. Translating it yields CASSYSGGQETQYF.

The chain recombines TRBV6-4 with TRBJ2-7; the D call may be TRBD1 or TRBD2 (5 bases each). V was cut by 5 bases and J by 5 bases, with 19 bases left in between. CDR1 and CDR2 (germline): MRHNA, SNTAGT. The CDR3 has 15 residues. Here the CDR3 reads CASSSEAGAVHEQYF. For the CDR3, the DNA is TGTGCCAGCAGTTCAGAAGCCGGGGCCGTCCACGAGCAGTACTTC.

The rearrangement links TRBV2 to TRBJ2-7, with 7 bases identical to TRBD2. The germline gives CDR1 SNHLY, CDR2 FYNNEI. The CDR3 consists of 13 residues. The trim removed 7 bases at V and 0 bases at J, leaving 3 bases unmatched. The CDR3 sequence: CASTLAASYEQYF. The CDR3 nucleotides read TGTGCCAGCACCCTAGCGGCCTCCTACGAGCAGTACTTC. The full variable domain, rest sourced from reference TRBV2 and TRBJ2-7, is EPEVTQTPSHQVTQMGQEVILRCVPISNHLYFYWYRQILGQKVEFLVSFYNNEISEKSEIFDDQFSVERPDGSNFTLKIRSTKLEDSAMYFCASTLAASYEQYFGPGTRLTVT.

The chain couples TRBV7-2 to TRBJ2-3; D is ambiguous. The CDR3 length is 13 residues. V gave up 4 bases and J gave up 1 base, with 6 bases separating them. Germline loops: CDR1 SGHTA, CDR2 FQGNSA. DNA for the CDR3: TGTGCCAGCAGCTCTAGGCGCACAGATACGCAGTATTTT. Its protein product is CASSSRRTDTQYF.

This clonotype was picked up a small number of times. V is TRBV15 and J is TRBJ2-5, with 9 bases that match TRBD1. Per the germline V gene, CDR1 is LNHNV and CDR2 is YYDKDF (reference sequence). V was clipped by 2 bases and J by 4 bases; unmatched bases: 11. The CDR3 is made up of 17 amino acids. DNA of the CDR3: TGTGCCACCAGCAGAAAAACAGGGGGCTATGATGGAGAGACCCAGTACTTC. This sequence encodes CATSRKTGGYDGETQYF.

This chain joins TRBV20-1 and TRBJ1-2; D unclear. The germline gives CDR1 DFQATT, CDR2 SNEGSKA (reference sequence). This CDR3 region has 12 residues. Trimming cost V 0 bases and J 4 bases, with 6 bases left between them. The CDR3 region is CSARDSSYGYTF. In nucleotides, the CDR3 is TGCAGTGCTAGAGATTCCAGCTATGGCTACACCTTC.

The chain has TRBV6-2 or TRBV6-3 and TRBJ1-2, with 12 nucleotides matching TRBD1. This CDR3 contains 16 residues. Germline V lookup: CDR1 MNHEY, CDR2 SVGEGT. Germline trimming cut 5 bases from V and 7 bases from J; bases unmatched to any gene: 11. The chain's CDR3 is CASSASGTGGAGGYTF. CDR3 sequence (DNA): TGTGCCAGCAGTGCCTCCGGGACAGGGGGCGCCGGTGGCTACACCTTC.

This clonotype was picked up a small number of times. The chain is built from TRBV6-2 or TRBV6-3 and TRBJ1-5, with 9 bases lining up with TRBD1. The CDR3 runs to 18 residues. V lost 2 bases, J lost 2 bases, and 10 bases stayed unmatched. Germline V gene data show CDR1 as MNHEY and CDR2 as SVGEGT. CDR3 nucleotides: TGTGCCAGCAGTTACCCCGGGACAGGGAGTTATGGCAATCAGCCCCAGCATTTT. Translation gives CASSYPGTGSYGNQPQHF.